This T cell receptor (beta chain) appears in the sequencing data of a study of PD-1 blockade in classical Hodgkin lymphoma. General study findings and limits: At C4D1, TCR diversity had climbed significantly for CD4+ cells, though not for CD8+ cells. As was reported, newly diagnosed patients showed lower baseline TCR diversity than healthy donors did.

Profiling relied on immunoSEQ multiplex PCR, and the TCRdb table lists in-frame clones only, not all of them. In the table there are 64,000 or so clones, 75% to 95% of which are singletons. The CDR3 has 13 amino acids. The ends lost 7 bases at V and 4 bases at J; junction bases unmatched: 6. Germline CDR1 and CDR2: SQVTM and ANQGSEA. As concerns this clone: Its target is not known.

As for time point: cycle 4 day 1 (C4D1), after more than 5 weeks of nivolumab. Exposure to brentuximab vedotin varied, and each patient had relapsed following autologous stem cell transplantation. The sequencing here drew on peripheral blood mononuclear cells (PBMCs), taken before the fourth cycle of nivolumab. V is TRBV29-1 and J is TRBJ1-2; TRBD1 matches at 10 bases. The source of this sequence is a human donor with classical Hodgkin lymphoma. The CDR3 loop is CSARQGAAYGYTF. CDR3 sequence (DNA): TGCAGCGCCCGACAGGGGGCGGCCTATGGCTACACCTTC.